This T cell receptor beta chain was sequenced for a study of blood T cell repertoires in COVID-19. The wider study: Samples of COVID-19 (acute and convalescent) were obtained from the United States, Italy and Spain.

V lost 2 bases, J lost 3 bases, and 13 bases lay in between. This CDR3 contains 15 residues. Germline lookup yields CDR1 MGHRA and CDR2 YSYEKL. Per the authors' pipeline: Amplified reference gene primers provided the basis for estimating nucleated cell counts. Profiling relied on immunoSEQ multiplex PCR, and the TCRdb table lists in-frame clones only, not all of them. V, J and clone size reflect that table, while D and trimming were determined from the DNA. This sample yields some 220,000 clones, of which about 88% are seen a single time; over 2.5% belongs to the top ten. The V call is TRBV4-1, the J call TRBJ1-1; the D gene is possibly TRBD1 (5 bases). Source material: peripheral blood. The receptor was isolated from a man aged 50-60 years who had recovered from COVID-19. The CDR3 DNA sequence: TGCGCCAGCAGCCAACAGGGCCCGCCGGACACTGAAGCTTTCTTT. As protein: CASSQQGPPDTEAFF.